The 27 T cell receptor beta chains below come from one sample, sequenced in a study of control samples from healthy donors and cancer patients. TCRdb keeps only in-frame clones here, not all; method: immunoSEQ multiplex PCR. The sample shows about 60,000 clones, about nine tenths of them seen only once. The sequencing input was PBMCs. The source of these receptors is a woman aged 50 to 60 with colorectal cancer.

The CDR3 loop is CASSSPSTSSGNTIYF. The CDR3 region has the DNA TGTGCCAGCAGCTCCCCTAGTACAAGCTCTGGAAACACCATATATTTT. The chain carries TRBV28 and TRBJ1-3, with D hard to call. Germline lookup yields CDR1 MDHEN and CDR2 SYDVKM. The CDR3 totals 16 residues. The V and J ends lost 6 bases and 0 bases respectively, with 15 bases between them. Variable domain in full (rest from reference TRBV28 and TRBJ1-3): DVKVTQSSRYLVKRTGEKVFLECVQDMDHENMFWYRQDPGLGLRLIYFSYDVKMKEKGDIPEGYSVSREKKERFSLILESASTNQTSMYLCASSSPSTSSGNTIYFGEGSWLTVV.

This clone occurred once. The rearrangement uses TRBV11-2 and TRBJ2-1, with D possibly matching TRBD1 (6 bases). CDR1 is SGHAT and CDR2 is FQNNGV in the germline V gene. The CDR3 contains 16 residues. Trimming took off 2 bases at V and 0 bases at J, with 11 bases between the two ends. CDR3 loop: CASSLNPDSSYNEQFF. CDR3 bases: TGTGCCAGCAGCTTAAATCCGGACAGCTCCTACAATGAGCAGTTCTTC.

This clone has a handful of counts. The rearrangement uses TRBV19 and TRBJ1-5; 8 nucleotides line up with TRBD1. There are 15 residues in the CDR3. Trimming cost V 4 bases and J 3 bases; bases outside gene matches: 5. The germline gives CDR1 LNHDA, CDR2 SQIVND (reference sequence). CDR3 sequence (DNA): TGTGCCAGTAGTACCACAGGGGGAAACAATCAGCCCCAGCATTTT. It yields the protein CASSTTGGNNQPQHF.

This rearrangement joins TRBV19 to TRBJ2-7; 15 nucleotides match TRBD2. The CDR3 sequence is 18 residues long. CDR1 is LNHDA and CDR2 is SQIVND in the germline V gene (reference sequence). Trimming cost V 5 bases and J 2 bases; bases outside gene matches: 10. The CDR3 loop is CASSSGLAGGPYTYEQYF. In DNA form, the CDR3 reads TGTGCCAGTAGTTCTGGACTAGCGGGAGGGCCGTACACCTACGAGCAGTACTTC. Using reference TRBV19 and TRBJ2-7 for the parts outside the CDR3, the full variable domain is DGGITQSPKYLFRKEGQNVTLSCEQNLNHDAMYWYRQDPGQGLRLIYYSQIVNDFQKGDIAEGYSVSREKKESFPLTVTSAQKNPTAFYLCASSSGLAGGPYTYEQYFGPGTRLTVT.

The rearrangement links TRBV7-6 to TRBJ1-4; D not certain. CDR1 SGHVS and CDR2 FNYEAQ come from the germline V gene. Trimming removed 2 bases at V and 0 bases at J, with 16 bases between. The CDR3 runs 18 residues. CDR3 DNA sequence: TGTGCCAGCAGCTTACTGCCAAACAACTTTGCAACTAATGAAAAACTGTTTTTT. It codes for CASSLLPNNFATNEKLFF.

V usage is TRBV12-5 and J usage is TRBJ2-1; D is uncertain. Looked up from germline, CDR1 is LGHNT and CDR2 is FRNRAP. The CDR3 has 15 amino acids. Trimming stripped 7 bases from V and 4 bases from J, with 17 bases between. The CDR3 loop is CASALRQPGYNEQFF. The CDR3 bases are TGTGCTAGTGCCCTTCGACAACCGGGTTACAATGAGCAGTTCTTC.

The V and J genes are TRBV3-1 (or the pseudogene TRBV3-2) and TRBJ2-2, with 9 bases matching TRBD2. Germline CDR1 is LGHDT and CDR2 is YNNKEL (reference sequence). This CDR3 spans 17 amino acids. J was trimmed by 6 bases and V by 1 base; bases with no gene match: 9. In nucleotides, the CDR3 is TGTGCCAGCAGCCAAGCGGTCCCGGGACTAGCTTCCGGGGAGCTGTTTTTT. This translates into CASSQAVPGLASGELFF.

This clone was observed a few times. V is TRBV4-1 and J is TRBJ2-3; 7 bases are shared with TRBD1. The CDR3 covers 19 residues. The V segment lost 4 bases and the J segment 6 bases; nucleotides outside the gene matches: 22. Germline V gene data show CDR1 as MGHRA and CDR2 as YSYEKL. The CDR3 reads CASSRWGQLAPGASDTQYF. CDR3 bases: TGCGCCAGCAGCCGATGGGGACAGCTTGCACCAGGGGCCAGCGATACGCAGTATTTT.

The chain joins TRBV28 to TRBJ2-7, with D tentatively TRBD1 (6 bases). This CDR3 comprises 16 residues. Trimming shortened V by 2 bases and J by 4 bases, and 18 bases separated the two germline ends. Germline values: CDR1 MDHEN, CDR2 SYDVKM. The CDR3 sequence is CASSLGGGWGRYEQYF. The CDR3 coding sequence is TGTGCCAGCAGTTTAGGGGGCGGGTGGGGGCGGTACGAGCAGTACTTC.

The chain couples TRBV2 to TRBJ2-1; 8 nucleotides line up with TRBD2. Germline CDR1 is SNHLY and CDR2 is FYNNEI. J was trimmed by 4 bases and V by 6 bases; bases with no gene match: 8. The CDR3 covers 15 residues. The CDR3 protein is CASRTGTSNYNEQFF. CDR3 sequence (DNA): TGTGCCAGCAGGACCGGGACTAGTAATTACAATGAGCAGTTCTTC.

The rearrangement links TRBV5-8 to TRBJ2-3, with 7 nucleotides matching TRBD2. The CDR3 loop spans 17 amino acids. Germline trimming cut 1 base from V and 5 bases from J; bases unmatched to any gene: 13. In germline, CDR1 is SGHTS, CDR2 YDEGEE. The CDR3 reads CASSLSGAGGNIDTQYF. CDR3 nucleotides: TGTGCCAGCAGCTTGTCCGGTGCCGGGGGGAATATAGATACGCAGTATTTT.

V is TRBV18 and J is TRBJ2-2; possibly TRBD1 or TRBD2 for D (5 bases each). The CDR3 length is 14 residues. Germline loops: CDR1 KGHSH, CDR2 LQKENI. Between the trimmed V and J ends, which lost 3 bases and 0 bases, there was a span of 5 bases. The CDR3 sequence is CASSPGPNTGELFF. CDR3 coding DNA: TGTGCCAGCTCACCGGGACCGAACACCGGGGAGCTGTTTTTT.

The CDR3, as DNA: TGTGCCAGCAGCGTCACGGTCGGCGGATCCTACGAGCAGTACTTC. It specifies CASSVTVGGSYEQYF. The chain is built from TRBV21-1 and TRBJ2-7; TRBD2 was called by the table and not checked on the DNA. TRBV21-1 is a recognized pseudogene. There are 15 residues in the CDR3.

The genes are TRBV5-1 and TRBJ2-7; D gene unclear. Germline CDR1 is SGHRS and CDR2 is YFSETQ. CDR3 length: 13 residues. The ends were cut back, 0 bases at V and 9 bases at J, with 13 bases in the middle. The CDR3 bases are TGCGCCAGCAGCTTGGTACCCGGAGACGGGCAGTACTTC. Protein product: CASSLVPGDGQYF.

The V and J genes are TRBV19 and TRBJ1-3; 7 bases fit TRBD1. The CDR3 length is 14 residues. V lost 7 bases, J lost 2 bases, and 5 bases stayed unmatched. CDR1 is LNHDA, CDR2 SQIVND, per germline (reference sequence). The CDR3 spells CASTLTGAGNTIYF. CDR3 nucleotides: TGTGCCAGTACCCTTACAGGGGCTGGAAACACCATATATTTT.

This clone was counted once. The chain joins TRBV19 to TRBJ2-7, with 7 bases aligning to TRBD1. CDR3 length: 13 amino acids. V lost 9 bases, J lost 2 bases, and 7 bases stayed unmatched. Germline CDR1 reads LNHDA; CDR2 reads SQIVND (reference sequence). As DNA, the CDR3 is TGTGCCAGAGGGGGCCAGAGAACCTACGAGCAGTACTTC. The encoded protein is CARGGQRTYEQYF.

The CDR3 DNA reads TGTGCCATCAGTGACCAACGGAGCAATCAGCCCCAGCATTTT. It specifies CAISDQRSNQPQHF. The chain couples TRBV10-3 to TRBJ1-5; D gene uncertain. Germline CDR1 reads ENHRY; CDR2 reads SYGVKD. The CDR3 runs to 14 residues. V was shortened by 3 bases and J by 1 base, with 7 bases between the two germline ends.

The chain carries TRBV9 and TRBJ2-1; possible D gene TRBD2, 7 bases. There are 16 residues in the CDR3. Trimming removed 3 bases from V and 7 bases from J, with 20 bases in between. Germline loops: CDR1 SGDLS, CDR2 YYNGEE. CDR3 in amino acids: CASSGEGGQSGNEQFF. CDR3 coding DNA: TGTGCCAGCAGCGGCGAGGGGGGGCAATCGGGTAATGAGCAGTTCTTC.

The rearrangement joins TRBV6-5 to TRBJ2-7; 9 bases are a match to TRBD1. CDR1 is MNHEY and CDR2 is SVGAGI in the germline V gene. This CDR3 spans 16 amino acids. The V segment lost 4 bases and the J segment 0 bases; nucleotides outside the gene matches: 7. CDR3 DNA: TGTGCCAGCAGTTTGACAGGGGGATTGAGCTCCTACGAGCAGTACTTC. This sequence encodes CASSLTGGLSSYEQYF.

This chain's CDR3 is CASSYPHPRTPMNTEAFF. CDR3 nucleotide sequence: TGTGCCAGCAGTTACCCCCACCCCCGCACTCCCATGAACACTGAAGCTTTCTTT. J is TRBJ1-1 and V is TRBV6-2 or TRBV6-3, with D unresolved. Trimming took 2 bases from V and 0 from J, leaving 19 bases between them. The CDR3 extends over 18 amino acids. Germline V CDR1 and CDR2: MNHEY, SVGEGT.

The J gene is TRBJ2-7, the V gene TRBV10-3, with TRBD2 matching 10 bases. CDR3 length equals 13 residues. With 10 bases clipped from V and 3 bases from J, the junction kept 6 bases outside the gene matches. Per germline, CDR1 ENHRY and CDR2 SYGVKD. CDR3 nucleotide sequence: TGTGCCAGCGGACTAGCGGATTACTACGAGCAGTACTTC. Translating gives CASGLADYYEQYF.

The chain couples TRBV28 to TRBJ2-1; TRBD2 might be the D (5 bases). Trimming pared 3 bases from V and 0 bases from J, leaving 15 bases between. Germline assignment: CDR1 MDHEN and CDR2 SYDVKM. This CDR3 has 17 residues. CDR3 region: CASSFGLSYSSYNEQFF. The CDR3 region has the DNA TGTGCCAGCAGTTTTGGACTTTCCTACAGCTCCTACAATGAGCAGTTCTTC.

This chain links TRBV28 with TRBJ1-5; D not certain. The CDR3 runs 13 residues. V dropped 4 bases and J dropped 4 bases, with 8 bases sitting between them. Germline assignment: CDR1 MDHEN and CDR2 SYDVKM. DNA for the CDR3: TGTGCCAGCAGTTACCGCCCTAATCAGCCCCAGCATTTT. Its translation is CASSYRPNQPQHF. Full variable domain (remainder filled in from reference TRBV28 and TRBJ1-5): DVKVTQSSRYLVKRTGEKVFLECVQDMDHENMFWYRQDPGLGLRLIYFSYDVKMKEKGDIPEGYSVSREKKERFSLILESASTNQTSMYLCASSYRPNQPQHFGDGTRLSIL.

This rearrangement joins TRBV6-2 or TRBV6-3 to TRBJ2-3, with TRBD2 identical over 7 bases. After removal of 5 bases from V and 1 base from J, the junction contained 9 bases not matched to a gene. The V gene's germline CDR1 is MNHEY and CDR2 SVGEGT. The CDR3 contains 16 residues. The CDR3, as DNA: TGTGCCAGCAGTCCCCCTAGCGGCAAGGGCACAGATACGCAGTATTTT. Residues: CASSPPSGKGTDTQYF.

V is TRBV3-1 (or the pseudogene TRBV3-2) and J is TRBJ1-5; D gene unclear. This CDR3 region has 12 residues. Germline CDR1 is LGHDT and CDR2 is YNNKEL (reference sequence). The ends were cut back, 6 bases at V and 9 bases at J, with 12 bases in the middle. The DNA of the CDR3 is TGTGCCAGCAGATCTCACTCCGGGCCCCAGCATTTT. Its translation: CASRSHSGPQHF.

The CDR3 spells CASSLEVWTSAYNEQFF. The CDR3 bases are TGTGCCAGCAGCTTAGAAGTCTGGACTAGCGCCTACAATGAGCAGTTCTTC. J is TRBJ2-1 and V is TRBV7-2; 9 bases agree with TRBD2. The trim removed 1 base at V and 2 bases at J, leaving 6 bases unmatched. The CDR3 extends over 17 amino acids. CDR1 and CDR2 from the germline V gene are SGHTA and FQGNSA.

The rearrangement joins TRBV18 to TRBJ2-3, with 11 bases that match TRBD2. From germline, CDR1 is KGHSH and CDR2 LQKENI. The V segment lost 2 bases and the J segment 1 base; nucleotides outside the gene matches: 5. The CDR3 covers 17 residues. The CDR3, as DNA: TGTGCCAGCTCACCAAACCTAGCGGGAGGAGGCACAGATACGCAGTATTTT. Translation gives CASSPNLAGGGTDTQYF.